The clone carrying this T cell receptor (beta chain) came up many times. Antigen specificity is unknown. The data were obtained in a study of regulatory T cells in long-lasting Graves disease. Study as a whole: For under 3 months, newly diagnosed Graves' patients had been taking antithyroid drugs.

Germline lookup yields CDR1 SGHTA and CDR2 FQGNSA. The CDR3 is 15 residues long. V shed 1 base and J 5 bases; nucleotides not matched to a gene: 4. Time point noted: newly diagnosed GD, antithyroid drugs for less than 3 months. PBMC-derived RNA was used for the TCR library. Arm-PCR of CDR3 regions and iRepertoire HTBI primers were the basis on which TCR beta libraries were built. The authors' processing: Spanning all samples, the identified segments comprised some 62 TRBV and approximately 15 TRBJ. TCRdb itself ran the multiplex PCR reads through MiXCR, one entry per CDR3 protein. The V and J calls were not made by the authors but by TCRdb's processing. The table includes 300,000 to 400,000 distinct CDR3 sequences, around 15% detected once. General study results and limits: Blood alone, not thyroid tissue, was studied.

This TCR came from a female donor with Graves disease. This chain links TRBV7-2 with TRBJ2-3; TRBD1 agrees at 9 bases. The sequencing used peripheral blood mononuclear cells (PBMCs), collected at new diagnosis, from a patient treated with antithyroid drugs. CDR3 bases: TGTGCCAGCAGCTTAGTTCGGACAGGGGTAGATACGCAGTATTTT. It yields the protein CASSLVRTGVDTQYF.